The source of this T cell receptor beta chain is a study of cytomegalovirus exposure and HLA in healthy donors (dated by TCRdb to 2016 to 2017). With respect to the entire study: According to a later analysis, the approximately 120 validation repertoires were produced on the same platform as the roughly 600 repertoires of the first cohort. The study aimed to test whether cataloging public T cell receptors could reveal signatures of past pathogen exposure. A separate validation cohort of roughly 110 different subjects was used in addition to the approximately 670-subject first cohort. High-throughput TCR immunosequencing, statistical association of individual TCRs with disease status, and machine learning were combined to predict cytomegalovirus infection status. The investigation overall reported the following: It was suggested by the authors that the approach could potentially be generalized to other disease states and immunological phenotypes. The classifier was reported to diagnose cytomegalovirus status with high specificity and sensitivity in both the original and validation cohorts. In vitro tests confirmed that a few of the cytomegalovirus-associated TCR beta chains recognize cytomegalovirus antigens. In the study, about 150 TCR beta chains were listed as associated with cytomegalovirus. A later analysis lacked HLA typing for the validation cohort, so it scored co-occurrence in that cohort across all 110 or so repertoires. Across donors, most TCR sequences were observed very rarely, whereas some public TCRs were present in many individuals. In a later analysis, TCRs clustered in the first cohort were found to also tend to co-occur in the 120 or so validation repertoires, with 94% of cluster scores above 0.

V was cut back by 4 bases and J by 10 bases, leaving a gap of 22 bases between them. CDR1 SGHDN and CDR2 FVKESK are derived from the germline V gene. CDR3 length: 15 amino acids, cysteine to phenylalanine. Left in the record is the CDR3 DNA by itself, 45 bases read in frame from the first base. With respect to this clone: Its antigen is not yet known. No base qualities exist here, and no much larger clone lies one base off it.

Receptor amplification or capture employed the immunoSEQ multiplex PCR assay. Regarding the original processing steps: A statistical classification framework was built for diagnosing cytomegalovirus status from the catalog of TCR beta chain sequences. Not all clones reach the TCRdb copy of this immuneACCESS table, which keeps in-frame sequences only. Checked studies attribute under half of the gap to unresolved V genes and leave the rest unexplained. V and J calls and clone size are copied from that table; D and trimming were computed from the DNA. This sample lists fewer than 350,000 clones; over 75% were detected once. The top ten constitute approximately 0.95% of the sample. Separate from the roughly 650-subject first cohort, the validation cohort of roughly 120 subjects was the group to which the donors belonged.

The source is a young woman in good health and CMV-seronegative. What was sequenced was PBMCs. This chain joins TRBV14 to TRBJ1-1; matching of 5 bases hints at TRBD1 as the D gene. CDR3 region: CASSPRTGTWEGAFF. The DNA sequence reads TGTGCCAGCAGCCCTCGGACCGGGACTTGGGAAGGAGCTTTCTTT.